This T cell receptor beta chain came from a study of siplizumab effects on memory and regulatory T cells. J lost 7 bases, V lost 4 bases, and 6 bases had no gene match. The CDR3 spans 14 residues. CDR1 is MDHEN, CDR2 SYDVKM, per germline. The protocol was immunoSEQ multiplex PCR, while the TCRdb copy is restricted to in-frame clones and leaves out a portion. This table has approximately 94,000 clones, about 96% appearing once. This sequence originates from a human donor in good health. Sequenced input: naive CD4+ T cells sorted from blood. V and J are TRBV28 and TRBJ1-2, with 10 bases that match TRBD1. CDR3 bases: TGTGCCAGCAGTTCCCGGGACAGGGGCGGTGGCTACACCTTC. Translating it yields CASSSRDRGGGYTF.